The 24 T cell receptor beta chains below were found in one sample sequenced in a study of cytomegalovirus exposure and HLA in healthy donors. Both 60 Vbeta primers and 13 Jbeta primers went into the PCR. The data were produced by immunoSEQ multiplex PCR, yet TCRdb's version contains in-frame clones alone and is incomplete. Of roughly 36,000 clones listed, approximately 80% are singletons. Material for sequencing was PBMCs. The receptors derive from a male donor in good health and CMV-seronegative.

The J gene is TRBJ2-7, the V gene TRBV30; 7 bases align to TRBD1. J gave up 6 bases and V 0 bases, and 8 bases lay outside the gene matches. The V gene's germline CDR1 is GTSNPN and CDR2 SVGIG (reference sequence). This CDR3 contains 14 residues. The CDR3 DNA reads TGTGCCTGGAGTGTACATTTACAGGGGACCGAGCAGTACTTC. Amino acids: CAWSVHLQGTEQYF.

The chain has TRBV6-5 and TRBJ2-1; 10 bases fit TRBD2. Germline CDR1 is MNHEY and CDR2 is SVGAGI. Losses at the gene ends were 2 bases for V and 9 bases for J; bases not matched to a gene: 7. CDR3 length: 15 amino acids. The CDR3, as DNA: TGTGCCAGCAGTTACACAAGCGGGGGGGCCTTTGAGCAGTTCTTC. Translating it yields CASSYTSGGAFEQFF.

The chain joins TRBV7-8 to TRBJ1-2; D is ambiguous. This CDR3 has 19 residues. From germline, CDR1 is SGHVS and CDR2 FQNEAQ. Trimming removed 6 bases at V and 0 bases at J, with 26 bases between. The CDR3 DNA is TGTGCCAGCAGTCACCCCCTCCAGCGGCGGACTCCCTCTAACTATGGCTACACCTTC. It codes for CASSHPLQRRTPSNYGYTF.

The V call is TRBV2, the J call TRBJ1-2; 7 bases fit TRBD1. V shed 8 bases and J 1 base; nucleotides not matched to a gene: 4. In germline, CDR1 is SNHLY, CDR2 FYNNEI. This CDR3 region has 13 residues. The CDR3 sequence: CASRDRLNYGYTF. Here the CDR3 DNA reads TGTGCCAGCCGGGACAGACTTAACTATGGCTACACCTTC. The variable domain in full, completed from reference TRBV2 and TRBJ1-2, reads EPEVTQTPSHQVTQMGQEVILRCVPISNHLYFYWYRQILGQKVEFLVSFYNNEISEKSEIFDDQFSVERPDGSNFTLKIRSTKLEDSAMYFCASRDRLNYGYTFGSGTRLTVV.

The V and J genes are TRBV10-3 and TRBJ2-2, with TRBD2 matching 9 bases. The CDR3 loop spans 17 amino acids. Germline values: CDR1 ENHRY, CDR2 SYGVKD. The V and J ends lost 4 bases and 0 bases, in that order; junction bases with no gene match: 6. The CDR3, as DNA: TGTGCCATCAGTGGACGAGCGGGGGGCGCGAACACCGGGGAGCTGTTTTTT. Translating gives CAISGRAGGANTGELFF.

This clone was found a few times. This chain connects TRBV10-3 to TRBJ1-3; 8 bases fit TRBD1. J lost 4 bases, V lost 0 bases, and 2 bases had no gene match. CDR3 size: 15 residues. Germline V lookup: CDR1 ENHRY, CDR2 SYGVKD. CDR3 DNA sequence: TGTGCCATCAGTGAGTCGACAGGGGTAGGAAACACCATATATTTT. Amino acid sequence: CAISESTGVGNTIYF.

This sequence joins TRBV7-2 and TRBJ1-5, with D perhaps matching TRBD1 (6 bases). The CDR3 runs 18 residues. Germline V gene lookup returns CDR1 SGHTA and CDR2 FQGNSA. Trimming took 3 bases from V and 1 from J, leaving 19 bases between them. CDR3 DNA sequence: TGTGCCAGCAGCTTTAGAGGACAGAGCTCAGACAGCAATCAGCCCCAGCATTTT. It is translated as CASSFRGQSSDSNQPQHF.

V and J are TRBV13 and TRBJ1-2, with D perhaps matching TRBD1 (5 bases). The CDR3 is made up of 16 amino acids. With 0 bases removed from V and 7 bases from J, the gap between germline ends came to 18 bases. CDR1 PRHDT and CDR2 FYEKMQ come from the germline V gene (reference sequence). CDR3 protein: CASSLGLETDRSGYTF. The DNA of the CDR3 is TGTGCCAGCAGCTTAGGCCTTGAGACAGATCGGTCTGGCTACACCTTC.

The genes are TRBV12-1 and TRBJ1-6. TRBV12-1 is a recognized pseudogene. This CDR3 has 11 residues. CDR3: CASPPFSPLHF. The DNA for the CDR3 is TGTGCCAGCCCCCCTTTTTCACCCCTCCACTTT.

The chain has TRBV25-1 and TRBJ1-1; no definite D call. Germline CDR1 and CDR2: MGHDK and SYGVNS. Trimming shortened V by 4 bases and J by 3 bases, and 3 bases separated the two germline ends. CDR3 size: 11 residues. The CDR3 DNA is TGTGCCAGCAGTGCCTACACTGAAGCTTTCTTT. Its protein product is CASSAYTEAFF.

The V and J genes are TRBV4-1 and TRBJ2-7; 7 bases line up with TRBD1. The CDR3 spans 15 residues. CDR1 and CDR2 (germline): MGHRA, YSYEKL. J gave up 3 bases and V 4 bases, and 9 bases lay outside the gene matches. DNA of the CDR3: TGCGCCAGCAGCCGACTGACAGGGTCTTACTACGAGCAGTACTTC. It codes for CASSRLTGSYYEQYF.

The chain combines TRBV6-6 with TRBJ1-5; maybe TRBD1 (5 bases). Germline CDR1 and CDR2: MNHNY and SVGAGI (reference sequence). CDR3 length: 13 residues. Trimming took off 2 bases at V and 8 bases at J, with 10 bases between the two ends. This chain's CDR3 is CASSYRPGEPQHF. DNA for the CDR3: TGTGCCAGCAGTTACAGACCGGGGGAGCCCCAGCATTTT.

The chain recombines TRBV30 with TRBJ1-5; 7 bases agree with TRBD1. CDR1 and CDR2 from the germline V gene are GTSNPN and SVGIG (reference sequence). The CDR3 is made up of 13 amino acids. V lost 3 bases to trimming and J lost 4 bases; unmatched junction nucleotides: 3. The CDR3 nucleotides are TGTGCCTGGAGCCCAGGGGGGAATCAGCCCCAGCATTTT. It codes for CAWSPGGNQPQHF.

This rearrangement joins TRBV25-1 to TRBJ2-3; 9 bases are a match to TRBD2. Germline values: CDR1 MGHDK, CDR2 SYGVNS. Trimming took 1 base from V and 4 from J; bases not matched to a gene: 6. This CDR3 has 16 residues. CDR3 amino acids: CASSESGGRAADTQYF. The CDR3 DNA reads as TGTGCCAGCAGTGAATCGGGCGGGAGGGCCGCAGATACGCAGTATTTT.

CDR3 DNA: TGTGCCAGCAGCACGACAGGGAGCTCCTACAATGAGCAGTTCTTC. It is translated as CASSTTGSSYNEQFF. The V and J genes are TRBV9 and TRBJ2-1; 7 nucleotides line up with TRBD1. Trimming removed 4 bases from V and 0 bases from J; junction bases left unmatched: 4. Germline V gene sequence: CDR1 SGDLS, CDR2 YYNGEE. CDR3 length: 15 amino acids.

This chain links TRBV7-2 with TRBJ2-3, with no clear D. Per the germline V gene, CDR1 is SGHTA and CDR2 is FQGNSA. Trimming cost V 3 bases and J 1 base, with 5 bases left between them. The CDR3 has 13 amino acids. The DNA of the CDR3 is TGTGCCAGCAGCTTCCCCGGCACAGATACGCAGTATTTT. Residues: CASSFPGTDTQYF.

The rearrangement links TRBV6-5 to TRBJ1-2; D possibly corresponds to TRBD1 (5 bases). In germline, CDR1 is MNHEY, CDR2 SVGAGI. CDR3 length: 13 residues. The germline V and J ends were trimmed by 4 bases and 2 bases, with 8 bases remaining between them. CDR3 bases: TGTGCCAGCAGTTGGGGGAGGAACTATGGCTACACCTTC. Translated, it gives CASSWGRNYGYTF.

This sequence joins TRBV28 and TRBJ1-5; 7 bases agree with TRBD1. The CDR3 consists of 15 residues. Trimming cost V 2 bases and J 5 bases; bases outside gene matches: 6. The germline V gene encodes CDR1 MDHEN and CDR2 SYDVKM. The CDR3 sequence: CASSLLLGTDQPQHF. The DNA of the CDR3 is TGTGCCAGCAGTTTACTCTTAGGGACAGATCAGCCCCAGCATTTT.

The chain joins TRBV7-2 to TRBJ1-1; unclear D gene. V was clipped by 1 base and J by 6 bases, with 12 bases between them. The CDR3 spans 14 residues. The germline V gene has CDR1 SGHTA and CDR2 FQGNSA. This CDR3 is CASSLGSTNSEAFF. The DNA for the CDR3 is TGTGCCAGCAGCTTAGGGAGTACAAACTCTGAAGCTTTCTTT.

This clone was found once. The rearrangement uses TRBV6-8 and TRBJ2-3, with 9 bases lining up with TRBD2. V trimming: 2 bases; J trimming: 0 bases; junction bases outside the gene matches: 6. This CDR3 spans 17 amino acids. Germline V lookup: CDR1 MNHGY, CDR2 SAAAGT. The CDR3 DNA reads TGTGCCAGCAGTTACCCAGCTAGCGGGAAAAGCACAGATACGCAGTATTTT. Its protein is CASSYPASGKSTDTQYF.

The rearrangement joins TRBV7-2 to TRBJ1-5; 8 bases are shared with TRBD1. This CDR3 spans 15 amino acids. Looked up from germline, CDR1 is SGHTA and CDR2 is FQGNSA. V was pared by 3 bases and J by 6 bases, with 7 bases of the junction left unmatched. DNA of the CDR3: TGTGCCAGCAGCTTTAGTACAGGGGGAGGTCAGCCCCAGCATTTT. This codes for CASSFSTGGGQPQHF.

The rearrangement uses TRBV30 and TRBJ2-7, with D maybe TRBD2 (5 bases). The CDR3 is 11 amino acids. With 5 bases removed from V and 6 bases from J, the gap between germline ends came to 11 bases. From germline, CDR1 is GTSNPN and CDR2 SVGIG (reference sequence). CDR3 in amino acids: CAWGRSGEQYF. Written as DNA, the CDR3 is TGTGCCTGGGGTAGGAGCGGCGAGCAGTACTTC.

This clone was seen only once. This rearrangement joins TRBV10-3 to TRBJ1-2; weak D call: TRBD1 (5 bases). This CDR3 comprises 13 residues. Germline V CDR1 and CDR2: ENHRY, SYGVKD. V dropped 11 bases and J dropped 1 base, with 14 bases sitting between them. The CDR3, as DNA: TGTGCCGTCGGGGGACTGATTAACTATGGCTACACCTTC. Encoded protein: CAVGGLINYGYTF.

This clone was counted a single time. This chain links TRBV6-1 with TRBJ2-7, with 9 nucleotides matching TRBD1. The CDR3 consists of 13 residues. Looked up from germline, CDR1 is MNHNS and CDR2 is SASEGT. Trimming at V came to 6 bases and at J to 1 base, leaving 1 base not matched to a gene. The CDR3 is CASRGTGSYEQYF. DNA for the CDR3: TGTGCCAGCAGGGGGACAGGGTCCTACGAGCAGTACTTC.